Shown below are 18 T cell receptor beta chains from a single sample sequenced in a study of blood T cell repertoires in COVID-19. Produced via immunoSEQ multiplex PCR; TCRdb's table is partial and in-frame only. The data contain tens of thousands of clones, approximately 86% of them singletons. Sequencing input: peripheral blood. Receptors were obtained from a woman in her fifties or sixties with active or convalescent COVID-19.

The rearrangement uses TRBV6-5 and TRBJ2-7, with TRBD2 as a possible D gene (5 bases). Trimming took off 11 bases at V and 0 bases at J, with 17 bases between the two ends. Germline lookup yields CDR1 MNHEY and CDR2 SVGAGI. The CDR3 has 14 amino acids. CDR3 DNA: TGTGCCGCCATGCTCGGCGAGGGCTCCTACGAGCAGTACTTC. It specifies CAAMLGEGSYEQYF.

The chain uses TRBV6-2 or TRBV6-3 and TRBJ1-1, with TRBD1 matching over 7 bases. After removal of 6 bases from V and 7 bases from J, the junction contained 11 bases not matched to a gene. Germline V gives CDR1 MNHEY, CDR2 SVGEGT. The CDR3 is 14 residues long. CDR3 DNA sequence: TGTGCCAGCAGCCCCTCCCCGACAGGGCTTGAAGCTTTCTTT. Translation: CASSPSPTGLEAFF.

This clone was seen only a few times. The CDR3 sequence is CASSPLRPGQPQHF. The DNA of the CDR3 is TGTGCCAGCAGCCCCCTGAGACCGGGACAGCCCCAGCATTTT. This chain links TRBV7-9 with TRBJ1-5; D is ambiguous. V was trimmed by 5 bases and J by 7 bases, leaving 15 bases between them. The CDR3 contains 14 residues. From germline, CDR1 is SEHNR and CDR2 FQNEAQ (reference sequence).

J is TRBJ2-6 and V is TRBV29-1; tentatively, D is TRBD1 (6 bases). Trimming shortened V by 6 bases and J by 4 bases, and 16 bases separated the two germline ends. There are 15 residues in the CDR3. Germline CDR1 is SQVTM and CDR2 is ANQGSEA. The CDR3 DNA reads TGCAGCGTCCGGACAGATGGGTCCGGGGCCAACGTCCTGACTTTC. This translates into CSVRTDGSGANVLTF.

V usage is TRBV7-9 and J usage is TRBJ1-1; D is unclear. V was clipped by 0 bases and J by 1 base, with 9 bases between them. CDR3 length equals 15 residues. In germline, CDR1 is SEHNR, CDR2 FQNEAQ (reference sequence). DNA of the CDR3: TGTGCCAGCAGCTTAGCGGGCCTCCCGAACACTGAAGCTTTCTTT. It codes for CASSLAGLPNTEAFF.

This sequence joins TRBV29-1 and TRBJ2-3; 12 positions agree with TRBD1. Germline V gene data show CDR1 as SQVTM and CDR2 as ANQGSEA. V lost 4 bases to trimming and J lost 4 bases; unmatched junction nucleotides: 3. The CDR3 is made up of 14 amino acids. This chain's CDR3 is CSVVGTGGPDTQYF. CDR3 coding DNA: TGCAGCGTTGTCGGGACAGGGGGCCCAGATACGCAGTATTTT.

V usage is TRBV5-6 and J usage is TRBJ1-2, with D unclear. CDR3 length equals 13 residues. V was shortened by 0 bases and J by 5 bases, with 8 bases between the two germline ends. From germline, CDR1 is SGHDT and CDR2 YYEEEE. The CDR3 DNA is TGTGCCAGCAGCTTGGTTGAGGGATATGGCTACACCTTC. Translating gives CASSLVEGYGYTF. Drawing the rest from reference TRBV5-6 and TRBJ1-2, the complete variable domain is DAGVTQSPTHLIKTRGQQVTLRCSPKSGHDTVSWYQQALGQGPQFIFQYYEEEERQRGNFPDRFSGHQFPNYSSELNVNALLLGDSALYLCASSLVEGYGYTFGSGTRLTVV.

CDR3 amino acids: CASSLIFSGGAGEQFF. The CDR3 DNA reads as TGTGCCAGCAGCTTAATTTTTAGCGGGGGGGCCGGTGAGCAGTTCTTC. The rearrangement links TRBV7-8 to TRBJ2-1, with 11 positions matching TRBD2. Germline CDR1 reads SGHVS; CDR2 reads FQNEAQ. The CDR3 spans 16 residues. Trimming at V came to 2 bases and at J to 9 bases, leaving 9 bases not matched to a gene.

This rearrangement joins TRBV7-3 to TRBJ2-7, with D unclear. Trimming took off 5 bases at V and 4 bases at J, with 15 bases between the two ends. The CDR3 is 14 residues long. Germline-derived CDR1 and CDR2 are SGHTA and FQGTGA. The CDR3 sequence: CASSLGPTNYEQYF. The CDR3 region has the DNA TGTGCCAGCAGCCTCGGCCCAACTAATTACGAGCAGTACTTC.

The CDR3: CATSRVQEKLFF. For the CDR3, the DNA is TGTGCCACCAGCAGAGTGCAGGAAAAACTGTTTTTT. The chain combines TRBV15 with TRBJ1-4, with D uncertain. CDR1 and CDR2 (germline): LNHNV, YYDKDF (reference sequence). V dropped 1 base and J dropped 8 bases, with 5 bases sitting between them. The length of the CDR3 is 12 residues.

This rearrangement joins TRBV25-1 to TRBJ2-7; a weak D match, TRBD1 (6 bases). CDR1 MGHDK and CDR2 SYGVNS come from the germline V gene. Trimming cost V 3 bases and J 6 bases, with 12 bases left between them. CDR3 length equals 13 residues. CDR3 sequence (DNA): TGTGCCAGCAGTGACCACAGGGTACCCGAGCAGTACTTC. Its protein is CASSDHRVPEQYF.

This clone turned up a few times. The chain links TRBV21-1 to TRBJ1-2. TRBV21-1 is a documented pseudogene. The CDR3 has 17 residues. CDR3 in amino acids: CASSKAGQRRLFYGYTF. CDR3 DNA: TGTGCCAGCAGCAAAGCGGGCCAAAGGAGGCTTTTCTATGGCTACACCTTC.

V is TRBV28 and J is TRBJ1-1, with D hard to call. Germline V gene data show CDR1 as MDHEN and CDR2 as SYDVKM. There are 11 residues in the CDR3. V was shortened by 10 bases and J by 5 bases, with 11 bases between the two germline ends. The CDR3 nucleotides are TGTGCCACCACTACCGGGACTGAAGCTTTCTTT. Protein sequence: CATTTGTEAFF. Based on the CDR3 plus reference TRBV28 and TRBJ1-1, the full variable domain is DVKVTQSSRYLVKRTGEKVFLECVQDMDHENMFWYRQDPGLGLRLIYFSYDVKMKEKGDIPEGYSVSREKKERFSLILESASTNQTSMYLCATTTGTEAFFGQGTRLTVV.

Here the CDR3 reads CASGFKTGTGNGYTF. DNA for the CDR3: TGTGCTAGTGGTTTCAAAACCGGGACAGGGAACGGCTACACCTTC. This chain links TRBV12-5 with TRBJ1-2, with 9 bases fitting TRBD1. Germline loops: CDR1 LGHNT, CDR2 FRNRAP. The CDR3 covers 15 residues. Trimming took 3 bases from V and 8 from J; bases not matched to a gene: 10. Supplemented by reference TRBV12-5 and TRBJ1-2, the full variable domain reads DARVTQTPRHKVTEMGQEVTMRCQPILGHNTVFWYRQTMMQGLELLAYFRNRAPLDDSGMPKDRFSAEMPDATLATLKIQPSEPRDSAVYFCASGFKTGTGNGYTFGSGTRLTVV.

This clone was seen only once. The chain couples TRBV6-5 to TRBJ2-3, with TRBD2 identical over 7 bases. The CDR3 length is 14 residues. V lost 5 bases and J lost 2; bases outside the gene matches: 4. The germline CDR1 and CDR2 sequences are MNHEY and SVGAGI. CDR3 loop: CASSSGVLTDTQYF. CDR3 coding DNA: TGTGCCAGCAGTAGCGGGGTGCTCACAGATACGCAGTATTTT.

The chain has TRBV18 and TRBJ1-1; 8 nucleotides match TRBD1. This CDR3 comprises 16 residues. In germline, CDR1 is KGHSH, CDR2 LQKENI. Unmatched junction bases numbered 13, after V lost 6 bases and J lost 4 bases. The DNA of the CDR3 is TGTGCCAGCTCCCCGGACCCAGGGGGCTGGAGCACTGAAGCTTTCTTT. Residues: CASSPDPGGWSTEAFF. Drawing the rest from reference TRBV18 and TRBJ1-1, the complete variable domain is NAGVMQNPRHLVRRRGQEARLRCSPMKGHSHVYWYRQLPEEGLKFMVYLQKENIIDESGMPKERFSAEFPKEGPSILRIQQVVRGDSAAYFCASSPDPGGWSTEAFFGQGTRLTVV.

In its sample, this clone was seen once. This rearrangement joins TRBV4-3 to TRBJ2-1; possibly TRBD1 for D (5 bases). Deletions cut 0 bases from V and 5 bases from J, with 11 bases between. Germline assignment: CDR1 LGHNA and CDR2 YSLEER. This CDR3 contains 15 residues. The CDR3 DNA reads TGCGCCAGCAGCCAAGAAGGACAAGGTCACAATGAGCAGTTCTTC. This sequence encodes CASSQEGQGHNEQFF.

The J gene is TRBJ1-1, the V gene TRBV7-9, with D maybe TRBD1 (5 bases). V was trimmed by 1 base and J by 3 bases, leaving 15 bases between them. The germline V gene encodes CDR1 SEHNR and CDR2 FQNEAQ (reference sequence). CDR3 size: 16 residues. The CDR3 nucleotides are TGTGCCAGCAGCTTAGGTGGGGGAGGGTGGGACACTGAAGCTTTCTTT. This encodes CASSLGGGGWDTEAFF.